This TCR beta chain was captured by sequencing in a study of response to subunit inactivated influenza vaccine. The study, taken as a whole, reports: Few additional T cells are recruited per seasonal influenza vaccination, authors suggested.

TCRdb processed the RT-PCR reads anew with MiXCR; each CDR3 protein has one entry. Here the sample spans hundreds of thousands of distinct CDR3 sequences, about 15% being singletons. Concerning this clonotype itself: Its antigen is as yet unknown.

Per the germline V gene, CDR1 is DFQATT and CDR2 is SNEGSKA (reference sequence). Trimming removed 3 bases from V and 0 bases from J, with 8 bases in between. The CDR3 length is 14 residues. Material: PBMCs from blood, obtained 14 to 15 days before vaccination. The V and J genes are TRBV20-1 and TRBJ1-4; unclear D gene. This TCR was sampled from a man over 45 who received an inactivated influenza vaccine. The CDR3 here is CSASVDATNEKLFF. CDR3 in DNA: TGCAGTGCTAGTGTCGATGCAACTAATGAAAAACTGTTTTTT.